What follows describes a single T cell receptor (beta chain). Its antigen remains unknown. CDR1 is SQVTM and CDR2 is ANQGSEA in the germline V gene. V lost 0 bases to trimming and J lost 2 bases, with 10 bases between them. The CDR3 has 14 amino acids. This record belongs to a study of T cell responses to AZD1222 COVID-19 vaccine. Here immunoSEQ multiplex PCR was the method, and the copy in TCRdb shows in-frame clones only, minus some. The repertoire includes around 110,000 clones, around 94% of them detected once, and 1.6% sits in the top ten. General observations from the study: There were repertoire samples only from the period after the peak T cell response.

The receptor was derived from an adult who received the AZD1222 COVID-19 vaccine. This chain joins TRBV29-1 and TRBJ1-2; D is unclear. This sample comprised peripheral blood, obtained 28 days after the second AZD1222 dose. The DNA for the CDR3 is TGCAGCGTTGAAGATTATGGGAGCAACTATGGCTACACCTTC. This codes for CSVEDYGSNYGYTF.